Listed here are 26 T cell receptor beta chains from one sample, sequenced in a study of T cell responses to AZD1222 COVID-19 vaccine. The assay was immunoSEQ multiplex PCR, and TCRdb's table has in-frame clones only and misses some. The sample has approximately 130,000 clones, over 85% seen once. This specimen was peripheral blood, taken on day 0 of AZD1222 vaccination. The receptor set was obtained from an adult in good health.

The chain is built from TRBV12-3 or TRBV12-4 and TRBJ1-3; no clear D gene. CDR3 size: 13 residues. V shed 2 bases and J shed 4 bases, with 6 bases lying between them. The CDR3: CASSLTAGNTIYF. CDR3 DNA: TGTGCCAGCAGTTTAACAGCCGGAAACACCATATATTTT.

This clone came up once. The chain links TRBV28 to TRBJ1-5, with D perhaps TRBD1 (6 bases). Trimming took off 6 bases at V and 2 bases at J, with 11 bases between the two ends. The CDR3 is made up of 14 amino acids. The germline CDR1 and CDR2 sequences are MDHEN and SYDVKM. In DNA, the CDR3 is TGTGCCAGCAGACCCAGGGGAGGCAATCAGCCCCAGCATTTT. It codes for CASRPRGGNQPQHF.

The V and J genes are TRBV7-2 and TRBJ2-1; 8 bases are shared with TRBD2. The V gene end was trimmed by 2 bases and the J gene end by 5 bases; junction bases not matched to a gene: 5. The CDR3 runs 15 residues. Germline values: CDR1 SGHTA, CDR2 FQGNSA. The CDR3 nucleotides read TGTGCCAGCAGCTTACAGAGCGGGAGCAACAATGAGCAGTTCTTC. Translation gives CASSLQSGSNNEQFF.

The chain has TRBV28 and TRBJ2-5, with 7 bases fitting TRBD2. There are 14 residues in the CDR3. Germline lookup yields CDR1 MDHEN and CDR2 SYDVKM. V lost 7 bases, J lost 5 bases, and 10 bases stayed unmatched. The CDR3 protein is CASNPGREWETQYF. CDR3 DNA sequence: TGTGCCAGCAACCCGGGGCGGGAGTGGGAGACCCAGTACTTC.

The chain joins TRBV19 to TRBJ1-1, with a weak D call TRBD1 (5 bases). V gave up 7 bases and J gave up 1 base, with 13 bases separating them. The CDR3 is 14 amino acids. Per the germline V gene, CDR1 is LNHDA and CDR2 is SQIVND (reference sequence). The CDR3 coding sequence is TGTGCCAGTAAATTAAGGGGCCAGAACACTGAAGCTTTCTTT. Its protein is CASKLRGQNTEAFF.

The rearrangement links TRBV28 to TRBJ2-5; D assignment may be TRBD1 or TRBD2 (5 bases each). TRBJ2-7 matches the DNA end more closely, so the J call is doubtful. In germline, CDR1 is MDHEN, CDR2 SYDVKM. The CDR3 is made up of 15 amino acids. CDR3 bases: TGTGCCAGCAGTTCCTTTGAAGGGACGAGGTACGAGCAGTACTTC. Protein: CASSSFEGTRYEQYF.

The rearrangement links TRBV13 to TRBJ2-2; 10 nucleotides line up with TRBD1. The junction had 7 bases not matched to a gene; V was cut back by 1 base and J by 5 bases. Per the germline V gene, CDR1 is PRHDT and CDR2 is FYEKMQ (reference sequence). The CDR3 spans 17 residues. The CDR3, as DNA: TGTGCCAGCAGCTTAGATCCGGGACAGGGGCATACCGGGGAGCTGTTTTTT. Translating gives CASSLDPGQGHTGELFF.

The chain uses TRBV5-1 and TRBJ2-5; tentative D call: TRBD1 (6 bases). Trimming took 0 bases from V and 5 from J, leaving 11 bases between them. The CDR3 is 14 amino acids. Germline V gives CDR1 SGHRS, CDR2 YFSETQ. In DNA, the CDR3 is TGCGCCAGCAGCTTGGCCCGGACAGCCGAGACCCAGTACTTC. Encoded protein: CASSLARTAETQYF.

CDR3 nucleotide sequence: TGTGCCAGCAGCGTAGACAACCCAACAAACACCGGGGAGCTGTTTTTT. Translation: CASSVDNPTNTGELFF. This rearrangement joins TRBV9 to TRBJ2-2; D uncertain. There are 16 residues in the CDR3. Germline-derived CDR1 and CDR2 are SGDLS and YYNGEE. Trimming pared 0 bases from V and 2 bases from J, leaving 11 bases between. Complete variable domain (other parts from reference TRBV9 and TRBJ2-2): DSGVTQTPKHLITATGQRVTLRCSPRSGDLSVYWYQQSLDQGLQFLIQYYNGEERAKGNILERFSAQQFPDLHSELNLSSLELGDSALYFCASSVDNPTNTGELFFGEGSRLTVL.

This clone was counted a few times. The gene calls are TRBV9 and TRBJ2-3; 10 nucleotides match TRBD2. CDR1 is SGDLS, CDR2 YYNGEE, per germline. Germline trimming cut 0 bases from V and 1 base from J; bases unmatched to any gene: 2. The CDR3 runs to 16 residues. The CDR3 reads CASSVGLAGGTDTQYF. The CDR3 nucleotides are TGTGCCAGCAGCGTAGGACTAGCGGGCGGCACAGATACGCAGTATTTT. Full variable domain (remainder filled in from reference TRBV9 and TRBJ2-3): DSGVTQTPKHLITATGQRVTLRCSPRSGDLSVYWYQQSLDQGLQFLIQYYNGEERAKGNILERFSAQQFPDLHSELNLSSLELGDSALYFCASSVGLAGGTDTQYFGPGTRLTVL.

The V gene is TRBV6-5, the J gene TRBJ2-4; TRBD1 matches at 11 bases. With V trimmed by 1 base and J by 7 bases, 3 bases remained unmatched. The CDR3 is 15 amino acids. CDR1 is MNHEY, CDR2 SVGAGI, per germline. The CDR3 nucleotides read TGTGCCAGCAGTTACTTTCGGGACAGGGGGAACATTCAGTACTTC. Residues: CASSYFRDRGNIQYF.

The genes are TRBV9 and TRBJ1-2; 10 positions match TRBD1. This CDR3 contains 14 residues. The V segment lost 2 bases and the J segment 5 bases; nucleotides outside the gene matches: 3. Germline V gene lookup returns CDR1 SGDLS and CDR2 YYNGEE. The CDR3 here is CASSVRDRGYGYTF. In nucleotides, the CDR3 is TGTGCCAGCAGCGTTCGGGACAGGGGTTATGGCTACACCTTC.

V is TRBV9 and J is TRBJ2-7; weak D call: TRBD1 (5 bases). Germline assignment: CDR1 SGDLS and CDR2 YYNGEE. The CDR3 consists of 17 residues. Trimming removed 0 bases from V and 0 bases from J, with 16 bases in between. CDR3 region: CASSVGATAPRSYEQYF. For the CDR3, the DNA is TGTGCCAGCAGCGTAGGGGCGACAGCGCCGCGCTCCTACGAGCAGTACTTC.

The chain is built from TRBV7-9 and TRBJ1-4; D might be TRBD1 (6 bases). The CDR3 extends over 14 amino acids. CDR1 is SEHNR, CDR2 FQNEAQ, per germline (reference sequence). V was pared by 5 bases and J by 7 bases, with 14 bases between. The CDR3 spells CASSLGGASEKLFF. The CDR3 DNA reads TGTGCCAGCAGCCTTGGGGGGGCAAGTGAAAAACTGTTTTTT.

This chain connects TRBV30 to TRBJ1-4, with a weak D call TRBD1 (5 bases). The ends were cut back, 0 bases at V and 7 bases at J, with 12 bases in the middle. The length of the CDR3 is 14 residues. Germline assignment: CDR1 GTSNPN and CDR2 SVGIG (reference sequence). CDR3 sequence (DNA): TGTGCCTGGAGTGTACTAGGGGTACCTGAAAAACTGTTTTTT. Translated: CAWSVLGVPEKLFF.

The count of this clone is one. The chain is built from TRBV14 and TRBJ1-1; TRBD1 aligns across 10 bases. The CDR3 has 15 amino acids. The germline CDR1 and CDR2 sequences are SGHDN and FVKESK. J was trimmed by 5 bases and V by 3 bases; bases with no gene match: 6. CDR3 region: CASSQVTGGETEAFF. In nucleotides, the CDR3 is TGTGCCAGCAGCCAGGTGACAGGGGGCGAGACTGAAGCTTTCTTT.

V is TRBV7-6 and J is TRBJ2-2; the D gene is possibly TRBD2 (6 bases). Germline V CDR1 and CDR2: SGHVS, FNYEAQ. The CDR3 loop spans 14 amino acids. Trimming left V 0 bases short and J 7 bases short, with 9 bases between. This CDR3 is CASSLAEGLGELFF. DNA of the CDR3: TGTGCCAGCAGCTTAGCGGAGGGTCTCGGGGAGCTGTTTTTT.

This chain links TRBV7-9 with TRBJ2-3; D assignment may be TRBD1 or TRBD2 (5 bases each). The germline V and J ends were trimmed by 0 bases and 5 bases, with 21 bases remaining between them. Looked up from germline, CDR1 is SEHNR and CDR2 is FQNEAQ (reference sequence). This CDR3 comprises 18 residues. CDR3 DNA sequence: TGTGCCAGCAGCTTAGCGGGGTTGGGGGAACGAACGGAAGATACGCAGTATTTT. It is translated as CASSLAGLGERTEDTQYF.

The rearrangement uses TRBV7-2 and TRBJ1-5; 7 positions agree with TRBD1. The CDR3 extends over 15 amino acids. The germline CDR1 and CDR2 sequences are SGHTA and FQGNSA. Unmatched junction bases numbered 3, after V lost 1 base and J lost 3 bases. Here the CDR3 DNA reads TGTGCCAGCAGCTTAGTAGGGGGCCCCAATCAGCCCCAGCATTTT. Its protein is CASSLVGGPNQPQHF.

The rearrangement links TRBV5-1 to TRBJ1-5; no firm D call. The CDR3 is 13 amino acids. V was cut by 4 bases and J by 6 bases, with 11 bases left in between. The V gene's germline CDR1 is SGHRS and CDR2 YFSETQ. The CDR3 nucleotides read TGCGCCAGCAGCCCACACGATATTCAGCCCCAGCATTTT. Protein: CASSPHDIQPQHF. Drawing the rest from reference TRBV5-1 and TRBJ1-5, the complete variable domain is KAGVTQTPRYLIKTRGQQVTLSCSPISGHRSVSWYQQTPGQGLQFLFEYFSETQRNKGNFPGRFSGRQFSNSRSEMNVSTLELGDSALYLCASSPHDIQPQHFGDGTRLSIL.

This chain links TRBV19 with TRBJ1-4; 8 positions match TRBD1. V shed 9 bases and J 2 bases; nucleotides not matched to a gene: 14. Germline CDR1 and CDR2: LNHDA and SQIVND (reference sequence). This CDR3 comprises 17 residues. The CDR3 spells CASRPGGTAETNEKLFF. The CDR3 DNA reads TGTGCCAGCCGCCCAGGGGGCACTGCGGAGACTAATGAAAAACTGTTTTTT.

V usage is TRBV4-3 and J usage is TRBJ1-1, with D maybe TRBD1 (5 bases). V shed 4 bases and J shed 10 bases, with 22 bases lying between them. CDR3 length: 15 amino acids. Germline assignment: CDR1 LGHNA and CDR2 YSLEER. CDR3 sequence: CASSRISSSGTAAFF. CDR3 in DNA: TGCGCCAGCAGCCGTATCTCAAGCTCCGGGACGGCAGCTTTCTTT.

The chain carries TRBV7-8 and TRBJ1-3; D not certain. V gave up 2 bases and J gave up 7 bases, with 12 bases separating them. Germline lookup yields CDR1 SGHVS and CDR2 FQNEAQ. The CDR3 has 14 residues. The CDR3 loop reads CASSLSQAVNTIYF. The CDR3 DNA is TGTGCCAGCAGCTTATCCCAGGCAGTCAACACCATATATTTT.

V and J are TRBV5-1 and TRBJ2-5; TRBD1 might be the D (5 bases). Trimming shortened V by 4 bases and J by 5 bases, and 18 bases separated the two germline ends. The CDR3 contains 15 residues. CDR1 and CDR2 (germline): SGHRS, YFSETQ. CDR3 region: CASSPSRGFGETQYF. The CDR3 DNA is TGCGCCAGCAGCCCCTCTAGGGGATTCGGGGAGACCCAGTACTTC. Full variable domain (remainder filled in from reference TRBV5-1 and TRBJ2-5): KAGVTQTPRYLIKTRGQQVTLSCSPISGHRSVSWYQQTPGQGLQFLFEYFSETQRNKGNFPGRFSGRQFSNSRSEMNVSTLELGDSALYLCASSPSRGFGETQYFGPGTRLLVL.

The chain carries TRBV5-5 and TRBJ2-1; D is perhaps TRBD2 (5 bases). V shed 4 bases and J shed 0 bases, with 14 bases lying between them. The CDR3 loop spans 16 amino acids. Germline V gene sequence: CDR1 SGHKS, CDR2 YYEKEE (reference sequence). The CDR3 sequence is CASSPRSGSSYNEQFF. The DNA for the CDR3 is TGTGCCAGCAGCCCGAGAAGCGGAAGCTCCTACAATGAGCAGTTCTTC.

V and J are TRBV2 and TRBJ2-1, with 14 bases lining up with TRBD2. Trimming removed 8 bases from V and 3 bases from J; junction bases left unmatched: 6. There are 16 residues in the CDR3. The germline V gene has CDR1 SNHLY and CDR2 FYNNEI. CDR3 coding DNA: TGTGCCAGCCAGACTAGCGGGAGGGCACACTACAATGAGCAGTTCTTC. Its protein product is CASQTSGRAHYNEQFF.